Presented here are 26 T cell receptor beta chains from one specimen sequenced in a study of HIV-infected patients and healthy controls. The repertoire came from unfractionated whole blood and reflected all unsorted peripheral T cells. Alpha and beta constant-region primers primed reverse transcription of about 0.5 ug RNA. Alpha and beta chain libraries were made separately by chain-specific third strand synthesis with multiplexing indices. Each CDR3 protein is one row after TCRdb ran MiXCR on the 5' RACE reads. The data contain under 9,000 distinct CDR3 sequences, less than 8.5% of them singletons. The sample was blood, taken before antiretroviral therapy. The receptors come from an adult with HIV infection.

This clonotype is medium-sized. CDR3 sequence: CAARENTEAFF. The CDR3 DNA is TGTGCCGCCCGGGAGAACACTGAAGCTTTCTTT. V gene TRBV30 combines with J gene TRBJ1-1; D gene ambiguous. Trimming left V 8 bases short and J 1 base short, with 8 bases between. The CDR3 has 11 amino acids. Per the germline V gene, CDR1 is GTSNPN and CDR2 is SVGIG (reference sequence).

This clonotype showed up many times. The V call is TRBV7-9, the J call TRBJ1-1; the D gene is possibly TRBD1 (6 bases). Germline CDR1 reads SEHNR; CDR2 reads FQNEAQ (reference sequence). V lost 1 base and J lost 11, with 11 bases in between. The CDR3 covers 12 residues. In DNA, the CDR3 is TGTGCCAGCAGCTTAGTCAGGGGTTCGGCTTTCTTT. Translation: CASSLVRGSAFF.

This clonotype is labeled medium-sized. The V call is TRBV7-2, the J call TRBJ1-1; D call uncertain. CDR3 length equals 16 residues. The germline CDR1 and CDR2 sequences are SGHTA and FQGNSA. V lost 5 bases, J lost 0 bases, and 16 bases lay in between. The CDR3 protein is CASSLEGLYMNTEAFF. In DNA form, the CDR3 reads TGTGCCAGCAGCCTCGAAGGGCTGTATATGAACACTGAAGCTTTCTTT.

By share, this clonotype counts as medium-sized. The rearrangement links TRBV10-3 to TRBJ2-3, with D maybe TRBD2 (5 bases). CDR3 length: 14 residues. CDR1 is ENHRY, CDR2 SYGVKD, per germline. The ends were cut back, 4 bases at V and 2 bases at J, with 10 bases in the middle. CDR3 sequence: CAISGAGSTDTQYF. Here the CDR3 DNA reads TGTGCCATCAGTGGTGCGGGTTCCACAGATACGCAGTATTTT.

The genes are TRBV12-3 or TRBV12-4 and TRBJ2-3, with D perhaps assigned TRBD1 or TRBD2 (6 bases each). The CDR3 spans 14 residues. Trimming stripped 5 bases from V and 3 bases from J, with 12 bases between. CDR3 DNA sequence: TGTGCCAGCAGTATAGGGGGAGGTACAGATACGCAGTATTTT. Encoded protein: CASSIGGGTDTQYF.

By its share, this clonotype is medium-sized. This chain links TRBV29-1 with TRBJ1-1; D is undetermined. Germline V gene sequence: CDR1 SQVTM, CDR2 ANQGSEA. Trimming pared 7 bases from V and 3 bases from J, leaving 9 bases between. The CDR3 contains 11 residues. The chain's CDR3 is CSAWRDTEAFF. CDR3 coding DNA: TGCAGCGCATGGAGAGACACTGAAGCTTTCTTT. Complete variable domain (other parts from reference TRBV29-1 and TRBJ1-1): SAVISQKPSRDICQRGTSLTIQCQVDSQVTMMFWYRQQPGQSLTLIATANQGSEATYESGFVIDKFPISRPNLTFSTLTVSNMSPEDSSIYLCSAWRDTEAFFGQGTRLTVV.

In this sample, this clonotype turned up many times. The V call is TRBV28, the J call TRBJ1-2; no definite D call. The CDR3 contains 14 residues. V lost 2 bases, J lost 6 bases, and 13 bases lay in between. CDR1 is MDHEN and CDR2 is SYDVKM in the germline V gene. This CDR3 reads CASSLPSLGNGYTF. CDR3 nucleotide sequence: TGTGCCAGCAGTTTACCTTCTCTGGGTAATGGCTACACCTTC.

This clonotype is medium-sized within its sample. The chain uses TRBV18 and TRBJ1-1; D is unresolved. V lost 3 bases to trimming and J lost 1 base, with 6 bases between them. The CDR3 length is 13 residues. Germline loops: CDR1 KGHSH, CDR2 LQKENI. The DNA of the CDR3 is TGTGCCAGCTCACCCAGTGAGAACACTGAAGCTTTCTTT. This sequence encodes CASSPSENTEAFF.

In its sample, this clonotype was seen many times. This chain joins TRBV27 and TRBJ2-7; the D gene is possibly TRBD2 (6 bases). The V end lost 5 bases, the J end lost 6 bases, and 17 bases lay between the germline ends. This CDR3 region has 14 residues. CDR1 is MNHEY, CDR2 SMNVEV, per germline (reference sequence). CDR3 in DNA: TGTGCCAGCAGTCTATGGGGAGGCCTGGGCGAGCAGTACTTC. Translation gives CASSLWGGLGEQYF.

This clonotype was picked up many times. The chain combines TRBV3-1 with TRBJ2-7; TRBD1 aligns across 7 bases. Germline CDR1 is LGHDT and CDR2 is YNNKEL (reference sequence). The V gene end was trimmed by 4 bases and the J gene end by 2 bases; junction bases not matched to a gene: 5. The CDR3 sequence is 14 residues long. Written as DNA, the CDR3 is TGTGCCAGCAGCCCCCCGGGACAGACCTACGAGCAGTACTTC. Its translation is CASSPPGQTYEQYF.

This clonotype showed up many times. The chain employs TRBV5-1 and TRBJ1-2; 10 nucleotides line up with TRBD1. The CDR3 extends over 15 amino acids. The junction had 7 bases not matched to a gene; V was cut back by 1 base and J by 7 bases. In germline, CDR1 is SGHRS, CDR2 YFSETQ. In DNA form, the CDR3 reads TGCGCCAGCAGCTTGAGACAGGGGGCGCGGTTTGGCTACACCTTC. The encoded protein is CASSLRQGARFGYTF.

This chain joins TRBV28 and TRBJ1-1, with D tentatively TRBD1 (5 bases). The CDR3 consists of 16 residues. The germline gives CDR1 MDHEN, CDR2 SYDVKM. V lost 3 bases and J 3 bases, leaving 17 bases between the germline ends. CDR3 sequence reads: CASSFGLGVRDTEAFF. DNA of the CDR3: TGTGCCAGCAGTTTTGGATTAGGGGTCAGGGACACTGAAGCTTTCTTT.

This clonotype is medium-sized (0.01 to 0.1%) by share. The chain employs TRBV5-1 and TRBJ2-7, with 7 bases matching TRBD2. CDR1 is SGHRS, CDR2 YFSETQ, per germline. This CDR3 has 14 residues. With V trimmed by 5 bases and J by 2 bases, 7 bases remained unmatched. As DNA, the CDR3 is TGCGCCAGCAGACGGGAGGTAGGACCCTACGAGCAGTACTTC. This translates into CASRREVGPYEQYF.

In its sample, this clonotype was seen a few times. J is TRBJ2-1 and V is TRBV5-1, with D perhaps being TRBD1 or TRBD2 (6 bases each). V lost 0 bases and J lost 14, with 18 bases in between. The length of the CDR3 is 14 residues. Germline V gene lookup returns CDR1 SGHRS and CDR2 YFSETQ. In DNA form, the CDR3 reads TGCGCCAGCAGCTTGGACAGGGCGGGGACCTGGAAGTTCTTC. It translates to CASSLDRAGTWKFF.

This clonotype counts as medium-sized. The chain carries TRBV20-1 and TRBJ2-3; 13 bases are shared with TRBD2. The germline gives CDR1 DFQATT, CDR2 SNEGSKA (reference sequence). V was clipped by 5 bases and J by 3 bases; unmatched bases: 5. The CDR3 is 15 residues long. In DNA form, the CDR3 reads TGCAGTGCTGATGGGACTAGCGGGACTACAGATACGCAGTATTTT. This translates into CSADGTSGTTDTQYF.

The rearrangement joins TRBV7-9 to TRBJ1-2; D may be TRBD1 (5 bases). Germline lookup yields CDR1 SEHNR and CDR2 FQNEAQ (reference sequence). Deletions cut 1 base from V and 5 bases from J, with 14 bases between. There are 15 residues in the CDR3. CDR3 amino acids: CASSLVLGAGYGYTF. The DNA for the CDR3 is TGTGCCAGCAGCTTAGTTTTAGGGGCCGGATATGGCTACACCTTC.

This clonotype was detected many times. This chain connects TRBV30 to TRBJ1-5; TRBD1 might be the D (5 bases). This CDR3 has 13 residues. Germline V gene lookup returns CDR1 GTSNPN and CDR2 SVGIG (reference sequence). V was clipped by 3 bases and J by 7 bases, with 13 bases between them. DNA of the CDR3: TGTGCCTGGAGGGGGGGGGACGACCAGCCCCAGCATTTT. It codes for CAWRGGDDQPQHF.

Relative to its sample, this clonotype is medium-sized. This chain connects TRBV7-9 to TRBJ1-4, with D perhaps matching TRBD1 (5 bases). Trimming pared 4 bases from V and 2 bases from J, leaving 14 bases between. The CDR3 loop spans 16 amino acids. CDR1 is SEHNR and CDR2 is FQNEAQ in the germline V gene (reference sequence). The CDR3 is CASSSFPGRTNEKLFF. The CDR3 region has the DNA TGTGCCAGCAGCTCGTTTCCGGGACGGACTAATGAAAAACTGTTTTTT.

The table lists this clonotype with many counts. This sequence joins TRBV7-9 and TRBJ2-7; 12 bases agree with TRBD2. V shed 5 bases, J shed 0 bases, and the junction held 5 bases outside the gene matches. This CDR3 region has 16 residues. Germline assignment: CDR1 SEHNR and CDR2 FQNEAQ (reference sequence). CDR3 in amino acids: CASSHLTSGGSYEQYF. In DNA, the CDR3 is TGTGCCAGCAGCCACTTGACTAGCGGGGGCTCCTACGAGCAGTACTTC.

This clonotype rates as medium-sized. The chain employs TRBV6-6 and TRBJ1-1; no reliable D call. V was pared by 2 bases and J by 0 bases, with 7 bases between. Looked up from germline, CDR1 is MNHNY and CDR2 is SVGAGI (reference sequence). CDR3 size: 14 residues. Here the CDR3 reads CASSYDLMNTEAFF. CDR3 DNA: TGTGCCAGCAGTTACGACTTAATGAACACTGAAGCTTTCTTT.

At least ten counts were recorded for this clonotype. The rearrangement links TRBV13 to TRBJ2-5; 8 bases fit TRBD2. Germline-derived CDR1 and CDR2 are PRHDT and FYEKMQ (reference sequence). V gave up 3 bases and J gave up 4 bases; unmatched junction bases: 7. The CDR3 contains 15 residues. CDR3 DNA: TGTGCCAGCAGCTTTGGACTAGCTGCAGGAGAGACCCAGTACTTC. Translation: CASSFGLAAGETQYF.

Relative to its sample, this clonotype is medium-sized. The chain recombines TRBV10-3 with TRBJ1-1, with D possibly being TRBD1 (6 bases). Trimming cost V 3 bases and J 0 bases, with 11 bases left between them. This CDR3 is built from 15 residues. Germline V CDR1 and CDR2: ENHRY, SYGVKD. The CDR3, as DNA: TGTGCCATCAGTGATTCGACAGGTTTGAACACTGAAGCTTTCTTT. As protein: CAISDSTGLNTEAFF.

The chain links TRBV28 to TRBJ2-7; 7 bases line up with TRBD2. From germline, CDR1 is MDHEN and CDR2 SYDVKM. With V trimmed by 7 bases and J by 2 bases, 8 bases remained unmatched. The CDR3 loop spans 14 amino acids. DNA for the CDR3: TGTGCCAGCATGGAACGGGGGGACGCCTACGAGCAGTACTTC. Its protein product is CASMERGDAYEQYF.

This clonotype was picked up many times. The rearrangement links TRBV14 to TRBJ1-2; 8 positions agree with TRBD1. The ends lost 0 bases at V and 8 bases at J; junction bases unmatched: 11. The CDR3 loop spans 16 amino acids. Germline CDR1 is SGHDN and CDR2 is FVKESK. CDR3 in amino acids: CASSQDGVTGEEGYTF. Written as DNA, the CDR3 is TGTGCCAGCAGCCAAGACGGGGTGACAGGGGAGGAGGGCTACACCTTC.

This clonotype was observed a handful of times. The chain recombines TRBV6-5 with TRBJ2-5; TRBD1 matches 8 bases. CDR3 length: 16 amino acids. The V and J ends lost 5 bases and 4 bases, in that order; junction bases with no gene match: 12. Germline-derived CDR1 and CDR2 are MNHEY and SVGAGI. For the CDR3, the DNA is TGTGCCAGCAGTCTCAGGGGGCTGAGGTTTCCAGAGACCCAGTACTTC. Residues: CASSLRGLRFPETQYF.

This clonotype was seen a few times. This chain joins TRBV5-5 and TRBJ2-7; TRBD1 might be the D (6 bases). The CDR3 length is 17 residues. Germline V CDR1 and CDR2: SGHKS, YYEKEE (reference sequence). Trimming removed 0 bases at V and 0 bases at J, with 16 bases between. The CDR3 DNA reads as TGTGCCAGCAGCTTGGCAACTACAGGGTTCTACTCCTACGAGCAGTACTTC. Encoded protein: CASSLATTGFYSYEQYF. The full variable domain, in which reference TRBV5-5 and TRBJ2-7 provide the parts outside the CDR3, is DAGVTQSPTHLIKTRGQQVTLRCSPISGHKSVSWYQQVLGQGPQFIFQYYEKEERGRGNFPDRFSARQFPNYSSELNVNALLLGDSALYLCASSLATTGFYSYEQYFGPGTRLTVT.